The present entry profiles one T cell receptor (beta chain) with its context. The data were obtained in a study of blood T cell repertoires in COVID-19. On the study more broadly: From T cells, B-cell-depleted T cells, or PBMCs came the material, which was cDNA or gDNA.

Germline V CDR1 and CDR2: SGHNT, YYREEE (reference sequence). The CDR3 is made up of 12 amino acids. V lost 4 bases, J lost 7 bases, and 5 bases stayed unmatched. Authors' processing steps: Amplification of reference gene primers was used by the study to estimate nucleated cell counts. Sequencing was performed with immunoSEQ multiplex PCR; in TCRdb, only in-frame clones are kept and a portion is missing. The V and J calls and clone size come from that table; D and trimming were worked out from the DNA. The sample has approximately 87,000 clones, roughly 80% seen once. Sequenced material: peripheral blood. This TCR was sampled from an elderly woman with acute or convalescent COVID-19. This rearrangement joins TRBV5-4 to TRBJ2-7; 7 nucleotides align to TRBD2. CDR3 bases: TGTGCCAGCAGCGGGGGGGGTCTGGAGCAGTACTTC. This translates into CASSGGGLEQYF.